A selection of T cell receptor beta chains follows, all from one sample in a study of post-analysis software for immune sequencing data. Using its own MiXCR run on the PCR reads, TCRdb lists one record per CDR3 protein. The sample holds about 770,000 distinct CDR3 sequences, roughly 46% seen once. The source material was blood. The source of these receptors is a girl between 10 and 17 years old with multiple sclerosis. Each CDR3 is given with its conserved first and last residue. Each record gives: CDR3 protein, CDR3 DNA, J gene, V gene, clone size, D gene. A D gene is named only where the DNA matches it firmly. Part of the rows lack a size; the others show once, few, many or a class for expanded clones.

CDR3 protein: CSARVLKRAGDGGQETQYF
CDR3 DNA: TGCAGTGCTAGAGTGTTAAAGAGGGCAGGGGACGGAGGACAAGAGACCCAGTACTTC
J gene: TRBJ2-5
V gene: TRBV20-1
clone size: NA
D gene: NA

CDR3 protein: CASSPTRTGPTYEQYF
CDR3 DNA: TGTGCCAGCAGTCCCACCCGGACAGGGCCGACATACGAGCAGTACTTC
J gene: TRBJ2-7
V gene: TRBV12-3/TRBV12-4
clone size: few
D gene: TRBD1

CDR3 protein: CSAVNRDRAYEQYF
CDR3 DNA: TGCAGTGCCGTAAACCGGGACAGAGCCTACGAGCAGTACTTC
J gene: TRBJ2-7
V gene: TRBV20-1
clone size: NA
D gene: TRBD1

CDR3 protein: CSVVSGTTYEQYF
CDR3 DNA: TGCAGCGTTGTATCGGGGACAACCTACGAGCAGTACTTC
J gene: TRBJ2-7
V gene: TRBV29-1
clone size: NA
D gene: NA

CDR3 protein: CSVGGSLYTEAFF
CDR3 DNA: TGCAGCGTTGGAGGGAGCTTGTACACTGAAGCTTTCTTT
J gene: TRBJ1-1
V gene: TRBV29-1
clone size: NA
D gene: NA

CDR3 protein: CATSDLGQGASGQETQYF
CDR3 DNA: TGTGCCACCAGTGACCTGGGACAGGGGGCGTCAGGCCAAGAGACCCAGTACTTC
J gene: TRBJ2-5
V gene: TRBV24-1
clone size: few
D gene: TRBD1

CDR3 protein: CASSRHTEAFF
CDR3 DNA: TGTGCCAGCAGCCGCCACACTGAAGCTTTCTTT
J gene: TRBJ1-1
V gene: TRBV6-2/TRBV6-3
clone size: few
D gene: NA

CDR3 protein: CASSLAPSATNEKLFF
CDR3 DNA: TGCGCCAGCAGCTTGGCACCATCGGCAACTAATGAAAAACTGTTTTTT
J gene: TRBJ1-4
V gene: TRBV5-1
clone size: NA
D gene: NA

CDR3 protein: CSVEGLDRGIKVNTEAFF
CDR3 DNA: TGCAGCGTTGAAGGTCTGGACAGGGGGATAAAGGTGAACACTGAAGCTTTCTTT
J gene: TRBJ1-1
V gene: TRBV29-1
clone size: NA
D gene: TRBD1

CDR3 protein: CASSTGTGDIRNKGYTF
CDR3 DNA: TGTGCCAGCAGTACAGGAACCGGGGACATCAGAAATAAAGGCTACACCTTC
J gene: TRBJ1-2
V gene: TRBV7-9
clone size: few
D gene: NA

CDR3 protein: CASGRYNEQFF
CDR3 DNA: TGTGCCAGCGGTAGGTACAATGAGCAGTTCTTC
J gene: TRBJ2-1
V gene: TRBV12-3/TRBV12-4
clone size: few
D gene: NA

CDR3 protein: CASSNYGTGGDQPQHF
CDR3 DNA: TGTGCCAGCAGCAACTATGGGACAGGCGGGGATCAGCCCCAGCATTTT
J gene: TRBJ1-5
V gene: TRBV7-9
clone size: few
D gene: TRBD1

CDR3 protein: CSARDGYRVANYGYTF
CDR3 DNA: TGCAGTGCTAGAGATGGGTACAGAGTAGCTAACTATGGCTACACCTTC
J gene: TRBJ1-2
V gene: TRBV20-1
clone size: NA
D gene: NA

CDR3 protein: CASSDRGQGLNGYTF
CDR3 DNA: TGTGCCAGCAGTGATCGGGGACAGGGGTTGAATGGCTACACCTTC
J gene: TRBJ1-2
V gene: TRBV25-1
clone size: NA
D gene: TRBD1

CDR3 protein: CASSRRLAGEDTQYF
CDR3 DNA: TGTGCCAGCAGCCGCCGACTAGCGGGAGAGGATACGCAGTATTTT
J gene: TRBJ2-3
V gene: TRBV28
clone size: NA
D gene: TRBD2

CDR3 protein: CAGRGGVTSNEAFF
CDR3 DNA: TGTGCCGGCCGGGGCGGGGTGACCTCTAACGAAGCTTTCTTT
J gene: TRBJ1-1
V gene: TRBV6-1
clone size: NA
D gene: NA

CDR3 protein: CASSFPRRSNEQFF
CDR3 DNA: TGTGCCAGCAGCTTCCCGCGACGGTCCAATGAGCAGTTCTTC
J gene: TRBJ2-1
V gene: TRBV7-2
clone size: NA
D gene: NA

CDR3 protein: CASSVGPNSNQPQHF
CDR3 DNA: TGTGCCAGCAGCGTGGGACCGAATAGCAATCAGCCCCAGCATTTT
J gene: TRBJ1-5
V gene: TRBV5-5
clone size: NA
D gene: NA

CDR3 protein: CSARARNVAYNEQFF
CDR3 DNA: TGCAGTGCTAGAGCTAGGAATGTGGCCTACAATGAGCAGTTCTTC
J gene: TRBJ2-1
V gene: TRBV20-1
clone size: NA
D gene: NA

CDR3 protein: CASSPNTPGDAYGYTF
CDR3 DNA: TGTGCCAGCAGTCCCAATACACCAGGGGACGCCTATGGCTACACCTTC
J gene: TRBJ1-2
V gene: TRBV28
clone size: few
D gene: NA

CDR3 protein: CASKGPNYEQYF
CDR3 DNA: TGTGCCAGTAAGGGACCGAACTACGAGCAGTACTTC
J gene: TRBJ2-7
V gene: TRBV19
clone size: NA
D gene: NA

CDR3 protein: CASSLAQDRGRGLASVYEQYF
CDR3 DNA: TGTGCCAGCAGTTTAGCCCAGGACAGGGGGAGGGGACTAGCGTCGGTCTACGAGCAGTACTTC
J gene: TRBJ2-7
V gene: TRBV12-3/TRBV12-4
clone size: NA
D gene: NA

CDR3 protein: CASKDGEAFF
CDR3 DNA: TGTGCCAGTAAGGACGGTGAAGCTTTCTTT
J gene: TRBJ1-1
V gene: TRBV19
clone size: NA
D gene: NA

CDR3 protein: CATSARPRTSGSYEQYF
CDR3 DNA: TGTGCCACCAGCGCAAGACCCCGGACTAGCGGCTCCTACGAGCAGTACTTC
J gene: TRBJ2-7
V gene: TRBV15
clone size: NA
D gene: TRBD2

CDR3 protein: CTSGPPPNEQFF
CDR3 DNA: TGCACGTCCGGGCCACCTCCGAATGAGCAGTTCTTC
J gene: TRBJ2-1
V gene: TRBV29-1
clone size: NA
D gene: NA

CDR3 protein: CASMPSGRLQVEQYF
CDR3 DNA: TGTGCCAGCATGCCTAGCGGGAGGTTGCAGGTCGAGCAGTACTTC
J gene: TRBJ2-7
V gene: TRBV27
clone size: NA
D gene: TRBD2

CDR3 protein: CASSEARDWVGYTF
CDR3 DNA: TGTGCCAGCAGTGAAGCGAGGGATTGGGTTGGCTACACCTTC
J gene: TRBJ1-2
V gene: TRBV2
clone size: NA
D gene: NA

CDR3 protein: CSVDPPLSGRAGNEQFF
CDR3 DNA: TGCAGCGTTGATCCCCCCCTTAGCGGGAGGGCAGGGAATGAGCAGTTCTTC
J gene: TRBJ2-1
V gene: TRBV29-1
clone size: once
D gene: TRBD2

CDR3 protein: CASSFAAYEQYF
CDR3 DNA: TGTGCCAGCAGTTTTGCGGCCTACGAGCAGTACTTC
J gene: TRBJ2-7
V gene: TRBV12-3/TRBV12-4
clone size: few
D gene: NA

CDR3 protein: CSVAPWDSRATQYF
CDR3 DNA: TGCAGCGTAGCCCCTTGGGACTCTAGGGCTACGCAGTATTTT
J gene: TRBJ2-3
V gene: TRBV29-1
clone size: NA
D gene: NA

CDR3 protein: CSARTRWLINEQFF
CDR3 DNA: TGCAGTGCTAGGACTAGGTGGCTAATCAATGAGCAGTTCTTC
J gene: TRBJ2-1
V gene: TRBV20-1
clone size: many
D gene: NA

CDR3 protein: CASSLASSGTNNEQYF
CDR3 DNA: TGTGCCAGCAGCTTAGCGTCAAGCGGAACAAACAATGAGCAGTACTTC
J gene: TRBJ2-7
V gene: TRBV7-9
clone size: NA
D gene: NA

CDR3 protein: CATSRELDNEQFF
CDR3 DNA: TGTGCCACCAGCAGAGAGCTTGACAATGAGCAGTTCTTC
J gene: TRBJ2-1
V gene: TRBV15
clone size: few
D gene: NA

CDR3 protein: CSARDAMAGTVGSDQPQHF
CDR3 DNA: TGCAGTGCTAGAGATGCCATGGCAGGGACTGTCGGGAGCGATCAGCCCCAGCATTTT
J gene: TRBJ1-5
V gene: TRBV20-1
clone size: NA
D gene: NA

CDR3 protein: CASSWSSNTDTQYF
CDR3 DNA: TGTGCCAGCAGTTGGAGCTCGAACACAGATACGCAGTATTTT
J gene: TRBJ2-3
V gene: TRBV12-3/TRBV12-4
clone size: many
D gene: NA

CDR3 protein: CASSTGDREFQETQYF
CDR3 DNA: TGTGCCAGCAGCACCGGGGACAGGGAATTCCAAGAGACCCAGTACTTC
J gene: TRBJ2-5
V gene: TRBV12-3/TRBV12-4
clone size: NA
D gene: TRBD1

CDR3 protein: CSVRGLGTEAFF
CDR3 DNA: TGCAGCGTCCGTGGCCTGGGCACTGAAGCTTTCTTT
J gene: TRBJ1-1
V gene: TRBV29-1
clone size: NA
D gene: NA

CDR3 protein: CASSLSLKGLYKQYF
CDR3 DNA: TGTGCCAGCAGCTTGTCGTTGAAAGGTTTGTACAAGCAGTACTTC
J gene: TRBJ2-4
V gene: TRBV5-5
clone size: NA
D gene: NA

CDR3 protein: CASSPGLFEQFF
CDR3 DNA: TGTGCCAGCAGTCCCGGACTTTTTGAGCAGTTCTTC
J gene: TRBJ2-1
V gene: TRBV12-3/TRBV12-4
clone size: NA
D gene: NA

CDR3 protein: CASSLGQNFNTQYF
CDR3 DNA: TGTGCCAGCAGTTTGGGACAGAATTTCAATACGCAGTATTTT
J gene: TRBJ2-3
V gene: TRBV12-3/TRBV12-4
clone size: few
D gene: TRBD1